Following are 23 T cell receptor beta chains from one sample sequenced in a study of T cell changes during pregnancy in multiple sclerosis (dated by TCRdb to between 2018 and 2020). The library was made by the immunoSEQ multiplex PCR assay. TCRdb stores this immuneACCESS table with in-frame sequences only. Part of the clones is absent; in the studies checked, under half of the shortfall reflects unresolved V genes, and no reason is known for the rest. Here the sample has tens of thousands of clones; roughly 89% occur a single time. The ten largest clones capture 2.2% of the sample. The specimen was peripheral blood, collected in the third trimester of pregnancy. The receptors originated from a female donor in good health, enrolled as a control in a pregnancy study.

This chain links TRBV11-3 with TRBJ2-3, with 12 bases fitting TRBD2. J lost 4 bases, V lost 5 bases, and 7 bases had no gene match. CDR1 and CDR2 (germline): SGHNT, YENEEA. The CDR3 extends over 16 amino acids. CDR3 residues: CASSRTSGRFADTQYF. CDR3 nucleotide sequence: TGTGCCAGCAGCCGAACTAGCGGGAGGTTCGCAGATACGCAGTATTTT.

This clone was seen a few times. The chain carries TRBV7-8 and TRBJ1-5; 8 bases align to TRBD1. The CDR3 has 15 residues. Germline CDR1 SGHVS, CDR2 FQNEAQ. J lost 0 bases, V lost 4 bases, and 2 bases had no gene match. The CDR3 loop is CASSSDRGSNQPQHF. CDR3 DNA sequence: TGTGCCAGCAGCTCCGACAGGGGTAGCAATCAGCCCCAGCATTTT.

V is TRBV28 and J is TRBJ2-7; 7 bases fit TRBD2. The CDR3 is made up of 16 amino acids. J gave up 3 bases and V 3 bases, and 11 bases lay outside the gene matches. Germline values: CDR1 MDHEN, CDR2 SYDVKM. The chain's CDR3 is CASSFYPLASGYEQYF. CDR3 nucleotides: TGTGCCAGCAGTTTTTACCCCTTGGCTAGCGGCTACGAGCAGTACTTC.

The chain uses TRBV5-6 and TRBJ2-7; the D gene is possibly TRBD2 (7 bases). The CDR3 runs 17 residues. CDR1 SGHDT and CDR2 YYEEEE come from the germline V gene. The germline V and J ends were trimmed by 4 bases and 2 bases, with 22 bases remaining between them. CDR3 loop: CASSPPPGGSETYEQYF. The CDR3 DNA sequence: TGTGCCAGCAGCCCGCCCCCGGGGGGCAGCGAGACCTACGAGCAGTACTTC.

CDR3 in DNA: TGTGCCAGCAGCCATATCGACAGATCCAGCGAGCAGTACTTC. Protein sequence: CASSHIDRSSEQYF. The J gene is TRBJ2-7, the V gene TRBV4-2, with D perhaps TRBD1 (5 bases). The CDR3 totals 14 residues. Germline assignment: CDR1 LGHNA and CDR2 YNFKEQ. Trimming took 3 bases from V and 6 from J, leaving 15 bases between them.

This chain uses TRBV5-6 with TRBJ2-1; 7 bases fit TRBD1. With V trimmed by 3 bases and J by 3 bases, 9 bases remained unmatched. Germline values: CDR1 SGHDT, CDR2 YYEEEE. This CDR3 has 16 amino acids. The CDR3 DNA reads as TGTGCCAGCAGCTCGTCACCGACAGGGCTCTACAATGAGCAGTTCTTC. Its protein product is CASSSSPTGLYNEQFF.

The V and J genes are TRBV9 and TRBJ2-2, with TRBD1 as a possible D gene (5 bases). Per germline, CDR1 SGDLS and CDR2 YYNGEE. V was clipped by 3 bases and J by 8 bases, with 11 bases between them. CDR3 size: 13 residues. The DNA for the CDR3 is TGTGCCAGCAGCGCCCTCTCAGGGGGGGAGCTGTTTTTT. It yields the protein CASSALSGGELFF.

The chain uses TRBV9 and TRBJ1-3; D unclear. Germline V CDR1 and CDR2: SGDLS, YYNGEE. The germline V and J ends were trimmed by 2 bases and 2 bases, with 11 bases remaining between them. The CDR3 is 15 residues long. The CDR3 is CASSVGGTPGNTIYF. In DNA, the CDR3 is TGTGCCAGCAGCGTTGGTGGCACCCCTGGAAACACCATATATTTT.

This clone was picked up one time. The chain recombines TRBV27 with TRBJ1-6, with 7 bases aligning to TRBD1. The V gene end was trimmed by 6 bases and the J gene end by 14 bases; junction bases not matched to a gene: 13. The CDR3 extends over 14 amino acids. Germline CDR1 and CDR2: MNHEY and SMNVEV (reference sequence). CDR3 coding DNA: TGTGCCAGCAGATGGACAGGTGACTCTACGGCCCTCCACTTT. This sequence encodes CASRWTGDSTALHF.

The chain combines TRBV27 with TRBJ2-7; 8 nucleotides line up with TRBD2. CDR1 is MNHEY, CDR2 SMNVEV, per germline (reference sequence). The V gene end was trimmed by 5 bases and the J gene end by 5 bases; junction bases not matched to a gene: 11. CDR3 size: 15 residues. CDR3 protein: CASSLMSGSPHEQYF. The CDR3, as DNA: TGTGCCAGCAGTCTCATGAGCGGGAGCCCCCACGAGCAGTACTTC.

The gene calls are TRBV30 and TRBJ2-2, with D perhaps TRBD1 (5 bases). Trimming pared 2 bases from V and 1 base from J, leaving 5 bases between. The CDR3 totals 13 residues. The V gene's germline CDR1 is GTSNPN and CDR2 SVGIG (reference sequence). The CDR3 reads CAWSRGNTGELFF. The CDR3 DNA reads TGTGCCTGGAGTAGGGGGAACACCGGGGAGCTGTTTTTT.

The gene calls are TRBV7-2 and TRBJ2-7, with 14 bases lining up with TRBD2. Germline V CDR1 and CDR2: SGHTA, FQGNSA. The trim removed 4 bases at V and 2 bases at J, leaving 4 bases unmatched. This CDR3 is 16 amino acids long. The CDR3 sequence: CASSWGLAGAAYEQYF. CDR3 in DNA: TGTGCCAGCAGCTGGGGACTAGCGGGAGCGGCCTACGAGCAGTACTTC.

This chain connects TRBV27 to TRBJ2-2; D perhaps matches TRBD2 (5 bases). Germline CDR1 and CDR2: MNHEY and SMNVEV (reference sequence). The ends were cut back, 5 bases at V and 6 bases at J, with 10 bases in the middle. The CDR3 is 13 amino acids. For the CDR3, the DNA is TGTGCCAGCAGTCCCCCCGGGGCCGGGGAGCTGTTTTTT. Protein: CASSPPGAGELFF.

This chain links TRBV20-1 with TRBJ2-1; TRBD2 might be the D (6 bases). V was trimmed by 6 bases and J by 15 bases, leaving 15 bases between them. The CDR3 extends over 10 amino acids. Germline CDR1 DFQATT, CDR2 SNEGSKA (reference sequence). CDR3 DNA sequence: TGCAGTGCCGAGGGGCGGGGACGGTTCTTC. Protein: CSAEGRGRFF.

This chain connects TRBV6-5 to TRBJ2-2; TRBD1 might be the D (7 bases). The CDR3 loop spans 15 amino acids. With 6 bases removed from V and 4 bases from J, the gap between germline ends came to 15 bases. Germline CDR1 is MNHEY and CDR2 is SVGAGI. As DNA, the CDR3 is TGTGCCAGCAGCCAGGGGGGCCAGGTCACCGGGGAGCTGTTTTTT. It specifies CASSQGGQVTGELFF.

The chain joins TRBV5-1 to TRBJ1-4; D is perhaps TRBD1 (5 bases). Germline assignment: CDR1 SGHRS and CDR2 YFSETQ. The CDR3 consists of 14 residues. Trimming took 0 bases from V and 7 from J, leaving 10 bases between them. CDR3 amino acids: CASSLGGEFEKLFF. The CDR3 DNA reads TGCGCCAGCAGCTTGGGGGGGGAGTTTGAAAAACTGTTTTTT.

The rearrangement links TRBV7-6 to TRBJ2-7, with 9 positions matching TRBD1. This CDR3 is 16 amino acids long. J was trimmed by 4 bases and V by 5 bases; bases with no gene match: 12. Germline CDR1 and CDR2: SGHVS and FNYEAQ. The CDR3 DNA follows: TGTGCCAGCAGCAGGGACAGGGCACAATCAAAGTACGAGCAGTACTTC. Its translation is CASSRDRAQSKYEQYF.

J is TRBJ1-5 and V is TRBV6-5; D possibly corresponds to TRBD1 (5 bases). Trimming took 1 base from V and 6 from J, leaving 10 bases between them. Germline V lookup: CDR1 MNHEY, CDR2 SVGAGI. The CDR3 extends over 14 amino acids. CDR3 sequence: CASSYFRGSQPQHF. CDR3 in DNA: TGTGCCAGCAGTTACTTCCGGGGGAGTCAGCCCCAGCATTTT.

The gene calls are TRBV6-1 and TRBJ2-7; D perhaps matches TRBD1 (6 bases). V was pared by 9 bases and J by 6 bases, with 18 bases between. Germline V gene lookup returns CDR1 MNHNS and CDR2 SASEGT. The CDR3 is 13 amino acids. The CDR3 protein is CASSTGSLSEQYF. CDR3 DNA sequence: TGTGCCAGTAGCACAGGGTCCCTGTCCGAGCAGTACTTC.

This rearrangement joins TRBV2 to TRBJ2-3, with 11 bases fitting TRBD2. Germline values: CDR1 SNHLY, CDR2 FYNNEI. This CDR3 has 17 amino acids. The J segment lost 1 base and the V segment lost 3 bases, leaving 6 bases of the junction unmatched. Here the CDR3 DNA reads TGTGCCAGCAGTGATCCGACTAGCGGGGACCGCACAGATACGCAGTATTTT. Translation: CASSDPTSGDRTDTQYF.

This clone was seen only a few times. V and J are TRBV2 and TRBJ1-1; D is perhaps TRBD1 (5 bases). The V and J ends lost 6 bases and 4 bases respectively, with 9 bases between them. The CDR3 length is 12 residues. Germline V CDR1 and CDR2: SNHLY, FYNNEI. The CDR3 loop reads CASRGLPTEAFF. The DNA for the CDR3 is TGTGCCAGCAGGGGACTTCCCACTGAAGCTTTCTTT.

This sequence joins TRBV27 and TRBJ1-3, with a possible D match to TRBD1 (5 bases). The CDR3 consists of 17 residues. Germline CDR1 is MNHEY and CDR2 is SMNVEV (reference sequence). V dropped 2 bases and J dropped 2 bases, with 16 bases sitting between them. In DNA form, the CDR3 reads TGTGCCAGCAGTTTAGGGGCCCCCCGGGTTGCTGGAAACACCATATATTTT. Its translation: CASSLGAPRVAGNTIYF.

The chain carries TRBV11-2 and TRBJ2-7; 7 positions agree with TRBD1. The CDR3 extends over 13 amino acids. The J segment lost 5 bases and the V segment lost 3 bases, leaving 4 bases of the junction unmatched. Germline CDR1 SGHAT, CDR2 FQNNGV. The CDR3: CASSFLGGNEQYF. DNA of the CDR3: TGTGCCAGCAGCTTCTTAGGGGGCAACGAGCAGTACTTC.